These 21 T cell receptor beta chains share one sample of origin, sequenced in a study of stem cell transplantation in POMP-related autoinflammatory disease (dated by TCRdb to the early 2020s). Explained via the paper, the time point label denotes: after hematopoietic stem cell transplant. The library was made by the immunoSEQ multiplex PCR assay. The immuneACCESS repertoire file appears here via TCRdb, limited to in-frame rearrangements. These files lack a portion of the clones; in checked studies, under half of the deficit traces to unresolved V genes, and the cause of the others is not known. The sample profile shows about 8,600 clones; over 75% of them were found once. About an eighth of the sample comes from the top ten. The material was CD8+ T cells from PBMCs, obtained after stem cell transplantation. Receptors were obtained from a human patient with POMP-related autoinflammation and immune dysregulation (PRAID). After a transplant, certain T cells may trace back to the graft donor.

In the case of this clone: The junction departs from the called germline gene at one end, perhaps through a read error. This sequence joins TRBV7-3 and TRBJ1-3, with D hard to call. The CDR3 loop spans 13 amino acids. CDR1 is SGHTA and CDR2 is FQGTGA in the germline V gene. CDR3 sequence: CASSTIPGNTIYF. In DNA, the CDR3 is TGTGCCAGCAGTACAATCCCTGGGAACACCATATATTTT.

V is TRBV28 and J is TRBJ2-7; no clear D. Trimming stripped 3 bases from V and 3 bases from J, with 6 bases between. The CDR3 is 12 residues long. Germline values: CDR1 MDHEN, CDR2 SYDVKM. The CDR3 region is CASSLGVYEQYF. In DNA form, the CDR3 reads TGTGCCAGCAGTTTGGGCGTCTACGAGCAGTACTTC.

V usage is TRBV7-8 and J usage is TRBJ1-4; 11 bases align to TRBD1. The J segment lost 7 bases and the V segment lost 1 base, leaving 2 bases of the junction unmatched. CDR3 length: 15 residues. CDR1 and CDR2 (germline): SGHVS, FQNEAQ. CDR3 coding DNA: TGTGCCAGCAGCTTAGGGACAGGGGGCGTTGAAAAACTGTTTTTT. Its protein product is CASSLGTGGVEKLFF.

In its sample, this clone was seen a few times. The chain combines TRBV11-2 with TRBJ2-1; D may be TRBD1 (6 bases). The CDR3 is made up of 15 amino acids. The ends were cut back, 4 bases at V and 4 bases at J, with 14 bases in the middle. The germline gives CDR1 SGHAT, CDR2 FQNNGV. The chain's CDR3 is CASSSGQRLYNEQFF. The CDR3 coding sequence is TGTGCCAGCAGCTCTGGACAGAGACTTTACAATGAGCAGTTCTTC.

V is TRBV30 and J is TRBJ2-3, with 10 bases identical to TRBD2. The V segment lost 1 base and the J segment 6 bases; nucleotides outside the gene matches: 7. Per the germline V gene, CDR1 is GTSNPN and CDR2 is SVGIG (reference sequence). The length of the CDR3 is 15 residues. The chain's CDR3 is CAWSGMLAGADTQYF. The CDR3 DNA is TGTGCCTGGAGTGGTATGCTAGCGGGAGCCGATACGCAGTATTTT.

The J gene is TRBJ2-7, the V gene TRBV28; D is unclear. The V end lost 5 bases, the J end lost 0 bases, and 5 bases lay between the germline ends. Germline V gives CDR1 MDHEN, CDR2 SYDVKM. This CDR3 comprises 12 residues. CDR3 bases: TGTGCCAGCAGTCCCTCCTCCTACGAGCAGTACTTC. It translates to CASSPSSYEQYF.

The gene calls are TRBV6-5 and TRBJ2-1; 9 bases are a match to TRBD1. The CDR3 is 16 residues long. CDR1 is MNHEY, CDR2 SVGAGI, per germline. V lost 2 bases to trimming and J lost 4 bases; unmatched junction nucleotides: 6. CDR3 loop: CASSYRPGTGYNEQFF. The CDR3 DNA is TGTGCCAGCAGTTACAGGCCCGGGACAGGGTACAATGAGCAGTTCTTC.

Here the CDR3 DNA reads TGTGCCAGTAGTATAATAGGAAGTAGCACAGATACGCAGTATTTT. Its protein product is CASSIIGSSTDTQYF. The rearrangement joins TRBV19 to TRBJ2-3; D not certain. Germline-derived CDR1 and CDR2 are LNHDA and SQIVND (reference sequence). This CDR3 contains 15 residues. V gave up 2 bases and J gave up 0 bases, with 9 bases separating them.

The V and J genes are TRBV6-6 and TRBJ2-1; D is undetermined. The CDR3 is 12 amino acids. The germline CDR1 and CDR2 sequences are MNHNY and SVGAGI (reference sequence). V dropped 2 bases and J dropped 9 bases, with 8 bases sitting between them. The CDR3 DNA is TGTGCCAGCAGTTACGCTGGGGTTGAGCAGTTCTTC. Its translation: CASSYAGVEQFF.

The CDR3 DNA reads as TGTGCCAGCAGCGGGGTAGCGGGAGGATTCTACGAGCAGTACTTC. It specifies CASSGVAGGFYEQYF. The rearrangement joins TRBV7-8 to TRBJ2-7; TRBD2 matches at 10 bases. The CDR3 is made up of 15 amino acids. Germline V gives CDR1 SGHVS, CDR2 FQNEAQ. The trim removed 5 bases at V and 3 bases at J, leaving 7 bases unmatched.

This clone was recorded only once. V gene TRBV13 combines with J gene TRBJ2-7; D is perhaps TRBD2 (6 bases). This CDR3 spans 16 amino acids. Trimming took off 5 bases at V and 4 bases at J, with 21 bases between the two ends. CDR1 is PRHDT and CDR2 is FYEKMQ in the germline V gene (reference sequence). The CDR3 DNA sequence: TGTGCCAGCAGCCCTTCGGGGACTGAACCACTTTACGAGCAGTACTTC. It is translated as CASSPSGTEPLYEQYF.

V and J are TRBV14 and TRBJ2-1; TRBD2 is a possible D gene (6 bases). Germline assignment: CDR1 SGHDN and CDR2 FVKESK. This CDR3 comprises 13 residues. Trimming cost V 4 bases and J 8 bases, with 12 bases left between them. For the CDR3, the DNA is TGTGCCAGCAGCCGCTTCTGGGGGGATGAGCAGTTCTTC. Its protein is CASSRFWGDEQFF.

The rearrangement uses TRBV7-8 and TRBJ1-1, with D possibly matching TRBD1 (5 bases). Trimming took 2 bases from V and 1 from J, leaving 8 bases between them. The CDR3 extends over 14 amino acids. Germline V lookup: CDR1 SGHVS, CDR2 FQNEAQ. DNA for the CDR3: TGTGCCAGCAGCTTAAACAGGAGGAACACTGAAGCTTTCTTT. As protein: CASSLNRRNTEAFF. Together with reference TRBV7-8 and TRBJ1-1, the CDR3 gives the full variable domain: GAGVSQSPRYKVAKRGQDVALRCDPISGHVSLFWYQQALGQGPEFLTYFQNEAQLDKSGLPSDRFFAERPEGSVSTLKIQRTQQEDSAVYLCASSLNRRNTEAFFGQGTRLTVV.

The table lists this clone with a count of one. The V gene is TRBV11-2, the J gene TRBJ1-1, with D possibly TRBD1 on 5 matching bases. Trimming took 7 bases from V and 10 from J, leaving 16 bases between them. The CDR3 has 12 residues. Germline CDR1 reads SGHAT; CDR2 reads FQNNGV. The DNA for the CDR3 is TGTGCCAGCACCTCCCGAGGGAGGGGAGCTTTCTTT. Translated: CASTSRGRGAFF.

The chain recombines TRBV28 with TRBJ2-2; D is unresolved. The CDR3 length is 12 residues. CDR1 is MDHEN and CDR2 is SYDVKM in the germline V gene. V was cut by 5 bases and J by 3 bases, with 4 bases left in between. The CDR3 region is CASSPYTGELFF. In DNA form, the CDR3 reads TGTGCCAGCAGTCCATACACCGGGGAGCTGTTTTTT.

This chain connects TRBV5-4 to TRBJ2-7; the D gene could be TRBD1 or TRBD2 (5 bases each). This CDR3 has 15 residues. Germline assignment: CDR1 SGHNT and CDR2 YYREEE (reference sequence). V was cut by 5 bases and J by 0 bases, with 15 bases left in between. The CDR3 spells CASSHRDGLSYEQYV. CDR3 in DNA: TGTGCCAGCAGTCACCGGGACGGACTCTCCTACGAGCAGTACGTC.

This chain connects TRBV18 to TRBJ2-3; D may be TRBD2 (5 bases). The CDR3 sequence is 16 residues long. The V end lost 2 bases, the J end lost 0 bases, and 12 bases lay between the germline ends. CDR1 is KGHSH, CDR2 LQKENI, per germline. The CDR3 bases are TGTGCCAGCTCACCATGGACTCAGGAAAGCACAGATACGCAGTATTTT. It encodes CASSPWTQESTDTQYF.

The gene calls are TRBV7-9 and TRBJ2-5; TRBD1 matches 7 bases. Trimming cost V 6 bases and J 3 bases; bases outside gene matches: 1. The germline V gene encodes CDR1 SEHNR and CDR2 FQNEAQ (reference sequence). This CDR3 contains 12 residues. The CDR3 bases are TGTGCCAGCAGTGGGACAGAAGAGACCCAGTACTTC. Translation gives CASSGTEETQYF.

The V gene is TRBV6-5, the J gene TRBJ1-4; D gene uncertain. Germline V gene lookup returns CDR1 MNHEY and CDR2 SVGAGI. V was clipped by 7 bases and J by 0 bases, with 9 bases between them. There are 14 residues in the CDR3. CDR3 in DNA: TGTGCCAGCACCCCCAAAGCAACTAATGAAAAACTGTTTTTT. Protein: CASTPKATNEKLFF.

The chain is built from TRBV6-1 and TRBJ2-2, with 7 bases identical to TRBD1. Germline V gene data show CDR1 as MNHNS and CDR2 as SASEGT. CDR3 length: 19 amino acids. V shed 1 base, J shed 3 bases, and the junction held 14 bases outside the gene matches. In DNA, the CDR3 is TGTGCCAGCAGTGAAGGGACGCGCGTCTGGGACAGAGACACCGGGGAGCTGTTTTTT. Translating it yields CASSEGTRVWDRDTGELFF.

This sequence joins TRBV28 and TRBJ1-2; D is unresolved. Trimming removed 2 bases from V and 6 bases from J, with 10 bases in between. Germline loops: CDR1 MDHEN, CDR2 SYDVKM. The CDR3 has 13 amino acids. CDR3 residues: CASSLVGLDGYTF. The CDR3 bases are TGTGCCAGCAGTTTAGTGGGTCTTGATGGCTACACCTTC.